These T cell receptor beta chains were read from a single sample in a study of vaccination and CD4 T cells after COVID-19. No antigen has been assigned to these receptors. TCRdb analysed the PCR reads with MiXCR anew, one entry per CDR3 protein. The sample carries more than 9,000 distinct CDR3 sequences, 30% recorded once. The sequencing input was cultured CD4+ T cells from blood. Receptor source: a human donor with COVID-19. The CDR3 runs from the conserved cysteine through the conserved F or W. A D gene is named only where the DNA matches it firmly. Part of the rows lack a size; the others show once, few, many or a class for expanded clones.

j_call cdr3_length clone_size d_call v_call cdr3_aa cdr3_nt
TRBJ2-1 15 - - TRBV7-2 CASSFSGQKNGEQFF TGTGCCAGCAGCTTTAGTGGACAAAAGAACGGTGAGCAGTTCTTC
TRBJ2-3 14 - TRBD2 TRBV5-1 CASSLEAGADTQYF TGCGCCAGCAGCTTGGAAGCGGGGGCCGATACGCAGTATTTT
TRBJ1-2 14 few TRBD1 TRBV20-1 CSARGDREHYGYTF TGCAGTGCTAGGGGGGACAGGGAGCACTATGGCTACACCTTC
TRBJ1-4 15 - TRBD1 TRBV27 CASSFRGLGDEKLFF TGTGCCAGCAGTTTTAGGGGGCTGGGTGATGAAAAACTGTTTTTT
TRBJ2-2 12 few TRBD1 TRBV20-1 CSANPGGRELFF TGCAGTGCTAACCCAGGGGGTCGGGAGCTGTTTTTT
TRBJ1-2 14 few - TRBV5-4 CASHPSGIDYGYTF TGTGCCAGCCACCCTTCGGGCATTGACTATGGCTACACCTTC
TRBJ2-7 12 few - TRBV12-3/TRBV12-4 CASSRSSYEQYF TGTGCCAGCAGCCGAAGCTCCTACGAGCAGTACTTC
TRBJ2-3 15 - - TRBV7-2 CASSLYYGTTDTQYF TGTGCCAGCAGCTTATACTATGGGACCACAGATACGCAGTATTTT
TRBJ2-4 15 few TRBD1 TRBV6-5 CASSYSTGGRNIQYF TGTGCCAGCAGTTACTCGACAGGGGGGAGAAACATTCAGTACTTC
TRBJ1-1 12 - - TRBV29-1 CSVEENSLGAFF TGCAGCGTTGAAGAGAACTCCTTGGGAGCTTTCTTT
TRBJ1-6 15 - - TRBV20-1 CSAPGGGSYNSPLHF TGCAGTGCCCCGGGGGGGGGCTCCTATAATTCACCCCTCCACTTT
TRBJ2-3 15 once - TRBV25-1 CASSEWWQGVDTQYF TGTGCCAGCAGTGAATGGTGGCAGGGTGTAGATACGCAGTATTTT
TRBJ1-1 12 medium-sized - TRBV11-3 CASSPVNTEAFF TGTGCCAGCAGCCCAGTGAACACTGAAGCTTTCTTT
TRBJ2-1 14 - TRBD2 TRBV20-1 CSAPGTSGGYEQFF TGCAGTGCTCCCGGGACTAGCGGGGGCTATGAGCAGTTCTTC
TRBJ2-3 13 - - TRBV20-1 CSASFGGSDTQYF TGCAGTGCTAGCTTCGGGGGCTCAGATACGCAGTATTTT
TRBJ2-2 16 - - TRBV24-1 CATSDFTREGTGELFF TGTGCCACCAGTGATTTTACCAGGGAAGGCACCGGGGAGCTGTTTTTT
TRBJ2-2 15 - TRBD2 TRBV6-5 CASTYGGASNGELFF TGTGCCAGCACTTACGGGGGGGCTAGCAACGGGGAGCTGTTTTTT
TRBJ2-5 13 - - TRBV29-1 CSVAGPTQETQYF TGCAGCGTTGCAGGGCCCACCCAAGAGACCCAGTACTTC
TRBJ2-3 14 few - TRBV25-1 CASNRRGVQDTQYF TGTGCCAGCAATAGGCGGGGCGTTCAAGATACGCAGTATTTT
TRBJ1-2 15 medium-sized TRBD1 TRBV6-1 CASRLDREPNYGYTF TGTGCCAGCAGACTCGACAGGGAACCTAACTATGGCTACACCTTC
TRBJ1-2 13 - TRBD1 TRBV6-2/TRBV6-3 CASNLSGGGGYTF TGTGCCAGCAACCTTTCAGGGGGAGGAGGCTACACCTTC
TRBJ1-1 14 - - TRBV19 CASTQRGLGTEAFF TGTGCCAGTACCCAGAGGGGATTGGGCACTGAAGCTTTCTTT
TRBJ2-7 15 - - TRBV7-9 CASTLGGDPTYEQYF TGTGCCAGCACTCTCGGAGGGGATCCCACCTACGAGCAGTACTTC
TRBJ2-7 15 - TRBD1 TRBV12-3/TRBV12-4 CASSGAGQGEYEQYF TGTGCCAGCAGCGGGGCAGGACAGGGGGAGTACGAGCAGTACTTC
TRBJ1-3 15 - - TRBV2 CASSGIGSSGNTIYF TGTGCCAGCAGTGGTATAGGGTCCTCTGGAAACACCATATATTTT
TRBJ2-7 14 - TRBD2 TRBV9 CASSAGLELNEQYF TGTGCCAGCAGCGCCGGACTAGAGCTTAACGAGCAGTACTTC
TRBJ1-5 15 - TRBD1 TRBV6-1 CASSAGTGWDQPQHF TGTGCCAGCAGCGCCGGGACAGGGTGGGATCAGCCCCAGCATTTT
TRBJ2-3 13 few - TRBV20-1 CSADSQSTDTQYF TGCAGTGCCGACAGCCAGAGTACAGATACGCAGTATTTT
TRBJ2-2 15 - - TRBV6-4 CASSDSVSRTGELFF TGTGCCAGCAGTGACTCGGTATCGAGGACCGGGGAGCTGTTTTTT
TRBJ2-3 13 - - TRBV5-4 CASRDTGTDTQYF TGTGCCAGCAGGGACACCGGCACAGATACGCAGTATTTT
TRBJ2-7 15 few - TRBV15 CATSRDGGWRDEQYF TGTGCCACCAGCAGAGATGGGGGATGGAGGGACGAGCAGTACTTC
TRBJ2-5 14 - TRBD2 TRBV15 CAIAGGLAPETQYF TGTGCCATCGCGGGGGGGCTAGCTCCCGAGACCCAGTACTTC
TRBJ1-6 13 few - TRBV19 CATMGGFDSPLHF TGTGCCACTATGGGGGGGTTTGATTCACCCCTCCACTTT
TRBJ2-1 12 - - TRBV4-2 CASSQGHNEQFF TGTGCCAGCAGCCAAGGTCACAATGAGCAGTTCTTC
TRBJ2-7 14 - TRBD1 TRBV30 CAWSFWQGEREQYF TGTGCCTGGAGTTTCTGGCAGGGGGAGCGCGAGCAGTACTTC
TRBJ2-1 19 - TRBD2 TRBV30 CAWSPPGLAGGPLNNEQFF TGTGCCTGGAGCCCACCGGGACTAGCGGGGGGGCCTCTAAACAATGAGCAGTTCTTC
TRBJ2-6 13 - - TRBV19 CASSPTGANVLTF TGTGCCAGTTCCCCGACCGGGGCCAACGTCCTGACTTTC
TRBJ1-4 14 - - TRBV20-1 CSASNRATNEKLFF TGCAGTGCTAGTAATAGGGCAACTAATGAAAAACTGTTTTTT
TRBJ2-5 14 few TRBD1 TRBV20-1 CSAEPGQGQETQYF TGCAGTGCTGAGCCGGGACAGGGTCAAGAGACCCAGTACTTC
TRBJ1-5 14 few TRBD1 TRBV6-1 CASSEDRVNQPQHF TGTGCCAGCAGTGAGGACAGGGTAAATCAGCCCCAGCATTTT
TRBJ2-3 18 few TRBD2 TRBV4-1 CASSQLKGTSGGTDTQYF TGCGCCAGCAGCCAACTTAAAGGGACTAGCGGGGGGACAGATACGCAGTATTTT
TRBJ2-2 15 few - TRBV7-6 CASSSQSGVTGELFF TGTGCCAGCAGTTCCCAGTCAGGGGTAACCGGGGAGCTGTTTTTT
TRBJ1-2 13 few - TRBV20-1 CSARQETETGYTF TGCAGTGCTAGACAGGAGACAGAGACTGGCTACACCTTC
TRBJ1-1 15 - - TRBV6-1 CASSSNPGFTTEAFF TGTGCCAGCAGCTCTAATCCAGGGTTTACCACTGAAGCTTTCTTT
TRBJ2-2 15 - TRBD2 TRBV11-2 CASSLRGGNTGELFF TGTGCCAGCAGCTTACGGGGGGGGAACACCGGGGAGCTGTTTTTT
TRBJ2-3 14 - - TRBV27 CASKIDGAMDTQYF TGTGCCAGCAAAATAGATGGGGCAATGGATACGCAGTATTTT
TRBJ2-7 14 few - TRBV25-1 CASSEQQGHYEQYF TGTGCCAGCAGTGAACAGCAGGGTCACTACGAGCAGTACTTC
TRBJ2-4 14 few - TRBV12-3/TRBV12-4 CASSQGRAKNIQYF TGTGCCAGCAGTCAGGGAAGGGCCAAAAACATTCAGTACTTC
TRBJ2-7 14 - TRBD1 TRBV7-2 CASSFDRGPYEQYF TGTGCCAGCAGCTTCGACAGGGGGCCTTACGAGCAGTACTTC
TRBJ1-4 11 once - TRBV12-3/TRBV12-4 CASSLLEKLFF TGTGCCAGCAGTTTATTGGAAAAACTGTTTTTT
TRBJ2-7 12 - - TRBV5-1 CASSPGTYEQYF TGCGCCAGCAGCCCGGGAACCTACGAGCAGTACTTC
TRBJ1-5 17 few TRBD1 TRBV20-1 CSALTFPGQGWNQPQHF TGCAGTGCCCTGACCTTCCCTGGACAGGGCTGGAATCAGCCCCAGCATTTT
TRBJ2-6 16 - - TRBV15 CATNGHMFSGANVLTF TGTGCCACCAATGGACATATGTTCTCTGGGGCCAACGTCCTGACTTTC
TRBJ1-5 15 few - TRBV6-2/TRBV6-3 CASSYSAAANQPQHF TGTGCCAGCAGTTACTCTGCGGCAGCAAATCAGCCCCAGCATTTT